The subject of this entry is one T cell receptor beta chain. This record comes from a study of blood T cell repertoires in COVID-19. The CDR3 has 17 amino acids. Looked up from germline, CDR1 is SGHTA and CDR2 is FQGNSA. The ends lost 2 bases at V and 3 bases at J; junction bases unmatched: 10. Assay used: immunoSEQ multiplex PCR; TCRdb lists only in-frame clones, some missing. The profile shows tens of thousands of clones, under 95% of them singletons. The chain combines TRBV7-2 with TRBJ2-3; 8 bases are a match to TRBD2. This receptor was taken from a man between 65 and 85 years old with active COVID-19. Sequencing was performed on peripheral blood. Here the CDR3 reads CASSLTAGGGWTDTQYF. The CDR3, as DNA: TGTGCCAGCAGCTTAACGGCTGGCGGGGGGTGGACAGATACGCAGTATTTT.